This T cell receptor (beta chain) derives from a study of blood T cell repertoires in COVID-19. Study-level information: T cells, B-cell-depleted T cells, or PBMCs provided the cDNA or gDNA that served as material.

TCRdb keeps only in-frame clones here, not all; method: immunoSEQ multiplex PCR. The sample consists of some 180,000 clones, 79% of them appearing once. There are 16 residues in the CDR3. The V end lost 5 bases, the J end lost 3 bases, and 16 bases lay between the germline ends. Germline V CDR1 and CDR2: MNHEY, SMNVEV (reference sequence). Material: PBMCs or T cells enriched from blood (not recorded which). The clonotype was recovered from a woman in her seventies in a cohort exposed to, infected with or recovered from COVID-19 (not recorded which). This chain connects TRBV27 to TRBJ1-4; D ambiguous. The CDR3 region has the DNA TGTGCCAGCAGTACGATTCCCCGGGGAGCTAATGAAAAACTGTTTTTT. It specifies CASSTIPRGANEKLFF.